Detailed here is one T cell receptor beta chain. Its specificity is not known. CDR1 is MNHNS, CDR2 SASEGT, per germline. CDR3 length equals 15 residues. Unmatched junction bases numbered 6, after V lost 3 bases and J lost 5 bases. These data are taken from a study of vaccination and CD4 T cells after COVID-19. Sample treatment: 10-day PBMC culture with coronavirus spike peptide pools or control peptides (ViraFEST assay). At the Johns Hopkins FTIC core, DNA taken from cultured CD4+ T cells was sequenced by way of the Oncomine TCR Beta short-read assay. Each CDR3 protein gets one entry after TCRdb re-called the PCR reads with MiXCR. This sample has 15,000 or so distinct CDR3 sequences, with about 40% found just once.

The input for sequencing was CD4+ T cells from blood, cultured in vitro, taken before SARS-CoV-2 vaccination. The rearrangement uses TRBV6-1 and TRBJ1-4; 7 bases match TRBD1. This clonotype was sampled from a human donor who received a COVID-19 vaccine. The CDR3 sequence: CASSEVAGGNEKLFF. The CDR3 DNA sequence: TGTGCCAGCAGTGAGGTCGCAGGGGGGAATGAAAAACTGTTTTTT.